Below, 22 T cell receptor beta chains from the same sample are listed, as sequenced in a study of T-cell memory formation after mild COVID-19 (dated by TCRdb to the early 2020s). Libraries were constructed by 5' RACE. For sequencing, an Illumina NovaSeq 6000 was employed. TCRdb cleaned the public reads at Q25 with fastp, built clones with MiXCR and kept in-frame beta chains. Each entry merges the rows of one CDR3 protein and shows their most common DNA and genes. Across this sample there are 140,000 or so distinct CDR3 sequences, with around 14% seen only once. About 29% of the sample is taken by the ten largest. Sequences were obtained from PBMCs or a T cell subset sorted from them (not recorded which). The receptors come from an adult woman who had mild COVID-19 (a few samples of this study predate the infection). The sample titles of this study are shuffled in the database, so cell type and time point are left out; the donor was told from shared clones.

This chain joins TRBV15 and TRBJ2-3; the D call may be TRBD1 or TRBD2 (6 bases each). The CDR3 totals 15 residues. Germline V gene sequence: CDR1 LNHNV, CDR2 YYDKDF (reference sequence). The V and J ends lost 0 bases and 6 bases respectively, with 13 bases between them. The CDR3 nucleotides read TGTGCCACCAGCAGAGATAAGGGGGGCCTCGATACGCAGTATTTT. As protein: CATSRDKGGLDTQYF.

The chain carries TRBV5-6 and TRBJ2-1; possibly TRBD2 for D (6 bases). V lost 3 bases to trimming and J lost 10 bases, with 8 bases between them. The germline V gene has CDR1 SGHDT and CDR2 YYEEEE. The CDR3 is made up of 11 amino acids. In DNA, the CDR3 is TGTGCCAGCAGCTGGGCGGGGGAGCAGTTCTTC. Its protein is CASSWAGEQFF.

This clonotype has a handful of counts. This CDR3 is CSVEDWGVMAEAFF. CDR3 DNA: TGCAGCGTTGAAGATTGGGGGGTAATGGCTGAAGCTTTCTTT. The rearrangement joins TRBV29-1 to TRBJ1-1; D possibly corresponds to TRBD1 (5 bases). The CDR3 consists of 14 residues. V dropped 0 bases and J dropped 6 bases, with 14 bases sitting between them. Looked up from germline, CDR1 is SQVTM and CDR2 is ANQGSEA.

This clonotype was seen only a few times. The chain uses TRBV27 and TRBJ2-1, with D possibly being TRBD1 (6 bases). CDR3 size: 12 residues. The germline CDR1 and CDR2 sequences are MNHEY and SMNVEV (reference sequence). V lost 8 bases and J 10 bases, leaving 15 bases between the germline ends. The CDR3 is CASGLQGTEQFF. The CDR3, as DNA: TGTGCCAGCGGGTTACAGGGAACCGAGCAGTTCTTC.

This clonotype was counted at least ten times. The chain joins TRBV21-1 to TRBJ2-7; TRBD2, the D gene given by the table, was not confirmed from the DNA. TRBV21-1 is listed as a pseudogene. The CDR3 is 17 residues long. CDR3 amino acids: CASSKEQAGGPYDEQYF. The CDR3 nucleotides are TGTGCCAGCAGCAAAGAACAGGCGGGGGGGCCTTACGACGAGCAGTACTTC.

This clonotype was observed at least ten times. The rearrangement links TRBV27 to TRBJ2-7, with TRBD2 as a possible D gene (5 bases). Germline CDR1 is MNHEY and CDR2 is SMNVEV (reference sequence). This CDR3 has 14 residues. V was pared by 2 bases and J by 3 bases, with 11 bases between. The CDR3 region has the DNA TGTGCCAGCAGTTTAAGAGGGCAGATCTACGAGCAGTACTTC. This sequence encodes CASSLRGQIYEQYF.

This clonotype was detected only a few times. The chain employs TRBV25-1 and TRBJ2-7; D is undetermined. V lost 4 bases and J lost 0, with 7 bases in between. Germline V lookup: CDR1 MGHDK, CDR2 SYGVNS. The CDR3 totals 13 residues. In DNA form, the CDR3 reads TGTGCCAGCAGTGCTACGGACTCCTACGAGCAGTACTTC. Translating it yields CASSATDSYEQYF.

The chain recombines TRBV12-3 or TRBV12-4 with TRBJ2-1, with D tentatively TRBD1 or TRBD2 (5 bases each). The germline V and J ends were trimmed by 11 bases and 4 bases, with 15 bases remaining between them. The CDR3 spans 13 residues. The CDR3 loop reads CACRGGEYNEQFF. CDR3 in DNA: TGTGCCTGCCGGGGCGGAGAATACAATGAGCAGTTCTTC.

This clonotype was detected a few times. The CDR3 DNA follows: TGTGCCTCGGCGCCGGGGTATGGTGAGCAGTTCTTC. It yields the protein CASAPGYGEQFF. J is TRBJ2-1 and V is TRBV30; D is perhaps TRBD2 (5 bases). V lost 7 bases and J lost 9, with 16 bases in between. This CDR3 contains 12 residues. Germline CDR1 reads GTSNPN; CDR2 reads SVGIG (reference sequence).

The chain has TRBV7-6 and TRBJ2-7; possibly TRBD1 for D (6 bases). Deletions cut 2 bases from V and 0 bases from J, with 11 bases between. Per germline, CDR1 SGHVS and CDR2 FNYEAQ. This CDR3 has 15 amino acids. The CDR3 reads CASSLNSDSSYEQYF. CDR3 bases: TGTGCCAGCAGCTTAAATTCGGACAGCTCCTACGAGCAGTACTTC.

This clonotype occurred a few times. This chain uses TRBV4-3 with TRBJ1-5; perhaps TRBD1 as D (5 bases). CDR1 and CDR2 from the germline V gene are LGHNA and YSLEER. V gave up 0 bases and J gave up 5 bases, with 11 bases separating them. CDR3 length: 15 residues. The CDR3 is CASSQDGTGYQPQHF. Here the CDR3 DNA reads TGCGCCAGCAGCCAAGATGGGACGGGTTATCAGCCCCAGCATTTT.

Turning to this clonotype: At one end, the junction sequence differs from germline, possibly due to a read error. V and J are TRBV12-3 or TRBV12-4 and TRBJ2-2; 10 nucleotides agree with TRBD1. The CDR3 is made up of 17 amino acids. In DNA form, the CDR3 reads TGTGCCAGCAGTCTAGCCGGGACAGGGGCGAACACCGGGGAGCTGTTTTTT. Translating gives CASSLAGTGANTGELFF.

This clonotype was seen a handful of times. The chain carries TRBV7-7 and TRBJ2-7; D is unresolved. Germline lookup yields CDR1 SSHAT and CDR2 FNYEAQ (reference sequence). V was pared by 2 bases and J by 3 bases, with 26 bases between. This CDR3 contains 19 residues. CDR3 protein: CASSLNGFRALVLVYEQYF. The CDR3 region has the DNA TGTGCCAGCAGCTTAAACGGGTTCCGAGCCCTGGTTCTGGTCTACGAGCAGTACTTC.

In nucleotides, the CDR3 is TGTGCCAGCAGTCCCGGGACAACTGGCGAGCAGTACTTC. Its protein product is CASSPGTTGEQYF. V and J are TRBV12-3 or TRBV12-4 and TRBJ2-7; possibly TRBD1 for D (6 bases). The length of the CDR3 is 13 residues. V dropped 5 bases and J dropped 6 bases, with 14 bases sitting between them.

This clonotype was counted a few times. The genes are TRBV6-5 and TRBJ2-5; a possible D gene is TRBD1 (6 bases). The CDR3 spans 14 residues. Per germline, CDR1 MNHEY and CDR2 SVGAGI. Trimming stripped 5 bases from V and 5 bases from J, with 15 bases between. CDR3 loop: CASSIQGGTETQYF. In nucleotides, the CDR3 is TGTGCCAGCAGTATACAGGGTGGGACGGAGACCCAGTACTTC.

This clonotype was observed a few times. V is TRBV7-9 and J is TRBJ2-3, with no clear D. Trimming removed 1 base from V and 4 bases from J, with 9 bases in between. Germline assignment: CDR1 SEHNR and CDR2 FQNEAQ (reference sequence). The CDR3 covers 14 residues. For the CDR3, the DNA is TGTGCCAGCAGCTTAGTTACCAGACCAGATACGCAGTATTTT. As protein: CASSLVTRPDTQYF.

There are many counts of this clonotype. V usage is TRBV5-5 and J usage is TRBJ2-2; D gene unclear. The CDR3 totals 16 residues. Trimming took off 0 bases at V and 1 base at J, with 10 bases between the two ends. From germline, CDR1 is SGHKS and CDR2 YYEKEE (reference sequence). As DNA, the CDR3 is TGTGCCAGCAGCTTGGCCTTGTTAGTGAACACCGGGGAGCTGTTTTTT. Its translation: CASSLALLVNTGELFF.

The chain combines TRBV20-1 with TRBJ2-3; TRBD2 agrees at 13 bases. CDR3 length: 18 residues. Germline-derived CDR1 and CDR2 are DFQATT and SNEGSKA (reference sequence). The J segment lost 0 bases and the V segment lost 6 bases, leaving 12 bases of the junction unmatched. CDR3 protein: CSAIAGTSGIGSTDTQYF. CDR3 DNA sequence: TGCAGTGCAATCGCCGGGACTAGCGGGATCGGTAGCACAGATACGCAGTATTTT.

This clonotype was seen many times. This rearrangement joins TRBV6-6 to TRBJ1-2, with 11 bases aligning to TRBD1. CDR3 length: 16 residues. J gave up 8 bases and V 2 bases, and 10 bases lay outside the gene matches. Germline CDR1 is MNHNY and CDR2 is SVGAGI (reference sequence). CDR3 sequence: CASSYERTGGAEGYTF. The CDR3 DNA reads TGTGCCAGCAGTTACGAGAGGACAGGGGGCGCGGAAGGCTACACCTTC.

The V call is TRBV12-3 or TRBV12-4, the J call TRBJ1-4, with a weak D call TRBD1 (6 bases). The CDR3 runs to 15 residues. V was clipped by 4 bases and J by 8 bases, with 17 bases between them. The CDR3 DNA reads TGTGCCAGCAGTTCCACAGGGTCGGTTTGGGAAAAACTGTTTTTT. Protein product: CASSSTGSVWEKLFF.

In DNA form, the CDR3 reads TGTGCTAGTGCCTCAGCTAGCGCGACAGATACGCAGTATTTT. Translated, it gives CASASASATDTQYF. The V and J genes are TRBV12-5 and TRBJ2-3; perhaps TRBD2 as D (6 bases). The CDR3 consists of 14 residues. Germline-derived CDR1 and CDR2 are LGHNT and FRNRAP. Trimming pared 7 bases from V and 3 bases from J, leaving 14 bases between.

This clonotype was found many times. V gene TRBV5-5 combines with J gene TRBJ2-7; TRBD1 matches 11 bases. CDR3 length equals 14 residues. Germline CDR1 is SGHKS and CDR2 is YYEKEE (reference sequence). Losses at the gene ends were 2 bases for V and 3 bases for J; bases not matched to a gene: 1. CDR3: CASSFGTGGYEQYF. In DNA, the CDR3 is TGTGCCAGCAGCTTCGGGACAGGGGGCTACGAGCAGTACTTC.